This T cell receptor (beta chain) was recovered during a study of shared clonotypes between healthy human individuals. On the study more broadly: Ranging from 18 to 49 in age, donors were a couple of women and three men. Per donor, three plates held CD4 naive cells, three held CD4 memory, two held CD8 naive and one held CD8 memory.

The germline V gene has CDR1 LNHDA and CDR2 SQIVND (reference sequence). V was pared by 10 bases and J by 8 bases, with 20 bases between. The CDR3 length is 13 residues. Turning to this clone: The antigen remains unidentified.

The method was immunoSEQ multiplex PCR; TCRdb's version includes in-frame clones alone and lacks a portion of them. The sample carries some 1,600,000 clones, around 98% recorded once. The study, taken as a whole, reports: Apart from blood, nothing was sampled; tissue repertoires likely differ.

The sequenced sample consisted of naive CD4+ T cells sorted from blood. The subset denotes: CD45RA+ positively selected. The genes are TRBV19 and TRBJ1-2; maybe TRBD1 (6 bases). The origin of this receptor is a young man in good health. CDR3 coding DNA: TGTGCCACCCAAAGGTGGGGGGCCGTCGGCTACACCTTC. The encoded protein is CATQRWGAVGYTF.